The 15 T cell receptor beta chains listed next were all sequenced from one sample in a study of shared clonotypes between healthy human individuals. Method: immunoSEQ multiplex PCR; TCRdb's copy keeps in-frame clones and lacks some. The sample contains about 2.1 million clones, just under 95% of which appear only once. CD8 cells regarded as naive lacked CD45RO, were positively chosen for CCR7, and omitted terminally differentiated effector memory CD45RA+ cells. Sequencing was performed on naive CD8+ T cells from PBMCs. Every receptor here comes from a man aged 18 to 30 in good health. Some clones in this sample may be carry-over from other donors' samples.

This clone was counted a single time. J is TRBJ2-3 and V is TRBV5-1; maybe TRBD2 (6 bases). V lost 3 bases to trimming and J lost 3 bases, with 14 bases between them. The CDR3 runs to 15 residues. Germline V lookup: CDR1 SGHRS, CDR2 YFSETQ. CDR3 in amino acids: CASSWTRDFTDTQYF. Here the CDR3 DNA reads TGCGCCAGCAGCTGGACACGGGACTTTACAGATACGCAGTATTTT.

The chain has TRBV7-9 and TRBJ2-5; D unresolved. Per germline, CDR1 SEHNR and CDR2 FQNEAQ (reference sequence). Trimming left V 1 base short and J 3 bases short, with 9 bases between. CDR3 length: 14 amino acids. The CDR3, as DNA: TGTGCCAGCAGCTTAGTGACGATGGAAGAGACCCAGTACTTC. It translates to CASSLVTMEETQYF. Complete variable domain (other parts from reference TRBV7-9 and TRBJ2-5): DTGVSQNPRHKITKRGQNVTFRCDPISEHNRLYWYRQTLGQGPEFLTYFQNEAQLEKSRLLSDRFSAERPKGSFSTLEIQRTEQGDSAMYLCASSLVTMEETQYFGPGTRLLVL.

The chain is built from TRBV29-1 and TRBJ2-7, with D possibly matching TRBD1 (5 bases). The ends were cut back, 0 bases at V and 1 base at J, with 13 bases in the middle. The CDR3 is made up of 15 amino acids. Germline V gene lookup returns CDR1 SQVTM and CDR2 ANQGSEA. The CDR3 nucleotides read TGCAGCGTTGAAGAAAGGGGCACCGCGTCCTACGAGCAGTACTTC. Amino acids: CSVEERGTASYEQYF.

This chain connects TRBV13 to TRBJ1-6; D unclear. CDR3 size: 14 residues. Deletions cut 0 bases from V and 13 bases from J, with 13 bases between. The germline V gene encodes CDR1 PRHDT and CDR2 FYEKMQ (reference sequence). This CDR3 reads CASSLGLTERPLHF. In DNA form, the CDR3 reads TGTGCCAGCAGCTTAGGCCTAACAGAACGGCCCCTCCACTTT.

This rearrangement joins TRBV28 to TRBJ1-5, with 7 bases that match TRBD1. V trimming: 7 bases; J trimming: 4 bases; junction bases outside the gene matches: 4. Germline lookup yields CDR1 MDHEN and CDR2 SYDVKM. This CDR3 spans 13 amino acids. CDR3 region: CASTRDRNQPQHF. The CDR3 region has the DNA TGTGCCAGCACCCGGGACAGAAATCAGCCCCAGCATTTT.

The V and J genes are TRBV6-5 and TRBJ2-7; 8 bases agree with TRBD1. This CDR3 is 15 amino acids long. Per germline, CDR1 MNHEY and CDR2 SVGAGI. V gave up 6 bases and J gave up 4 bases; unmatched junction bases: 11. The CDR3 spells CASRPGQGYLYEQYF. The CDR3 DNA reads as TGTGCCAGCAGACCCGGACAGGGCTACCTGTACGAGCAGTACTTC.

This sequence joins TRBV7-9 and TRBJ2-1, with no clear D. The CDR3 contains 12 residues. Germline V CDR1 and CDR2: SEHNR, FQNEAQ (reference sequence). V was trimmed by 3 bases and J by 5 bases, leaving 5 bases between them. The CDR3 DNA sequence: TGTGCCAGCAGCTTTTTGAACAATGAGCAGTTCTTC. It specifies CASSFLNNEQFF.

The rearrangement links TRBV27 to TRBJ2-7; a weak D match, TRBD2 (6 bases). The ends were cut back, 6 bases at V and 2 bases at J, with 20 bases in the middle. The CDR3 extends over 16 amino acids. In germline, CDR1 is MNHEY, CDR2 SMNVEV (reference sequence). CDR3 bases: TGTGCCAGCAGGCGCCTCTCGGGGGAAACTCCCTACGAGCAGTACTTC. Residues: CASRRLSGETPYEQYF.

This chain joins TRBV30 and TRBJ1-1; D unresolved. Trimming took off 0 bases at V and 3 bases at J, with 11 bases between the two ends. The germline V gene encodes CDR1 GTSNPN and CDR2 SVGIG (reference sequence). This CDR3 comprises 14 residues. CDR3 DNA: TGTGCCTGGAGTGTACGGGCCGGGCACACTGAAGCTTTCTTT. This sequence encodes CAWSVRAGHTEAFF.

A remark on this clone: Other DNA variants within this sample encode the same CDR3. The genes are TRBV4-3 and TRBJ2-5; 10 nucleotides align to TRBD1. V lost 4 bases and J lost 1; bases outside the gene matches: 3. From germline, CDR1 is LGHNA and CDR2 YSLEER. This CDR3 comprises 15 residues. Here the CDR3 reads CASSRGTGAQETQYF. Written as DNA, the CDR3 is TGCGCCAGCAGCCGAGGGACAGGGGCCCAAGAGACCCAGTACTTC.

V gene TRBV6-6 combines with J gene TRBJ2-7; D is uncertain. With 8 bases removed from V and 1 base from J, the gap between germline ends came to 18 bases. The germline gives CDR1 MNHNY, CDR2 SVGAGI (reference sequence). The CDR3 is 15 amino acids. CDR3 nucleotide sequence: TGTGCCAGCGGCCTCGTGATGGTTAAATCCTACGAGCAGTACTTC. It yields the protein CASGLVMVKSYEQYF.

This clone came up once. The J gene is TRBJ1-4, the V gene TRBV19; D is unclear. Trimming took 10 bases from V and 8 from J, leaving 20 bases between them. The CDR3 sequence is 14 residues long. Germline loops: CDR1 LNHDA, CDR2 SQIVND (reference sequence). In nucleotides, the CDR3 is TGTGCCACCAAGTGGGAGAGCGGAGGGGAAAAACTGTTTTTT. Its protein is CATKWESGGEKLFF. Combining the CDR3 with reference TRBV19 and TRBJ1-4 gives the whole variable domain DGGITQSPKYLFRKEGQNVTLSCEQNLNHDAMYWYRQDPGQGLRLIYYSQIVNDFQKGDIAEGYSVSREKKESFPLTVTSAQKNPTAFYLCATKWESGGEKLFFGSGTQLSVL.

The genes are TRBV5-8 and TRBJ2-7, with 8 positions matching TRBD1. Germline loops: CDR1 SGHTS, CDR2 YDEGEE. CDR3 length: 16 amino acids. Germline trimming cut 4 bases from V and 5 bases from J; bases unmatched to any gene: 14. The DNA for the CDR3 is TGTGCCAGCAGCGCCCAGAAACAGGGGGTTAGGGACGAGCAGTACTTC. Its protein is CASSAQKQGVRDEQYF. Combining the CDR3 with reference TRBV5-8 and TRBJ2-7 gives the whole variable domain EAGVTQSPTHLIKTRGQQATLRCSPISGHTSVYWYQQALGLGLQFLLWYDEGEERNRGNFPPRFSGRQFPNYSSELNVNALELEDSALYLCASSAQKQGVRDEQYFGPGTRLTVT.

This chain links TRBV7-9 with TRBJ2-1, with TRBD1 as a possible D gene (6 bases). CDR1 is SEHNR, CDR2 FQNEAQ, per germline (reference sequence). V was trimmed by 5 bases and J by 7 bases, leaving 12 bases between them. CDR3 length: 13 amino acids. The CDR3 is CASSTQGPNEQFF. CDR3 DNA sequence: TGTGCCAGCAGCACCCAGGGGCCGAATGAGCAGTTCTTC.

The chain employs TRBV6-5 and TRBJ2-2; 7 positions match TRBD2. Germline trimming cut 0 bases from V and 4 bases from J; bases unmatched to any gene: 5. The CDR3 loop spans 16 amino acids. Germline CDR1 and CDR2: MNHEY and SVGAGI. The CDR3 sequence is CASSYSAGEVTGELFF. The CDR3 DNA reads as TGTGCCAGCAGTTACTCTGCGGGAGAGGTCACCGGGGAGCTGTTTTTT.